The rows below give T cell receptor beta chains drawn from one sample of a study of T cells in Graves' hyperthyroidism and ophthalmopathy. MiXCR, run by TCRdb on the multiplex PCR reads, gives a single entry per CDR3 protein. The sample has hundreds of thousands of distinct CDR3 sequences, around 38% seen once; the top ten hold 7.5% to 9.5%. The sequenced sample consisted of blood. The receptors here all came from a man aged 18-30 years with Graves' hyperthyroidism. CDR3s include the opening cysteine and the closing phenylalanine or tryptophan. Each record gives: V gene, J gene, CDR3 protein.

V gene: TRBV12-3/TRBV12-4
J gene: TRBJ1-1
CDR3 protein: CASSSRDREAFF

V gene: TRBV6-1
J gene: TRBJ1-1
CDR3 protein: CASSERGAFF

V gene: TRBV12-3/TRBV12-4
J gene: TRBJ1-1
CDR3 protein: CASSSPTAEAFF

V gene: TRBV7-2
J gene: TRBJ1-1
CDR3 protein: CASSLTPGYTEAFF

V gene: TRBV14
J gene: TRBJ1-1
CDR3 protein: CASSLGLPGVTEAFF

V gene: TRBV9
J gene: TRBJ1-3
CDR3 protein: CASSVGRSSGNTIYF

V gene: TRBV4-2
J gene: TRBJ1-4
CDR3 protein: CASSQEGTDHNEKLFF

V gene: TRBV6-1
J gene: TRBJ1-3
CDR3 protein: CASSEVDVPGNTIYF

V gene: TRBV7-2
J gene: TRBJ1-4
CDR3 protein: CASSLGQGPTNEKLFF

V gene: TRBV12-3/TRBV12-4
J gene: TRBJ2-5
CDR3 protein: CASSTSGVQETQYF

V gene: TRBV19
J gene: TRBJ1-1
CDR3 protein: CASSIRVVNTEAFF